This is a list of T cell receptor beta chains from one sample in a study of cytomegalovirus exposure and HLA in healthy donors. Generated by immunoSEQ multiplex PCR, the TCRdb table keeps only in-frame clones and is missing some. The profile shows some 110,000 clones, over 70% of them singletons. Material: PBMCs. These receptors all come from a woman in her fifties or sixties in good health and CMV-seropositive. The CDR3 runs from the conserved cysteine through the conserved F or W.

V: TRBV18
J: TRBJ1-1
CDR3: CASSPGALGRVDTEAFF

V: TRBV29-1
J: TRBJ1-2
CDR3: CSVDGTGGNYGYTF

V: TRBV7-9
J: TRBJ1-5
CDR3: CSSSLSNQPQHF

V: TRBV5-1
J: TRBJ2-5
CDR3: CASSRQGEEAETQYF

V: TRBV5-4
J: TRBJ1-4
CDR3: CASSYGQGATNEKLFF

V: TRBV19
J: TRBJ1-1
CDR3: CASSNPQVVKTEAFF

V: TRBV15
J: TRBJ2-7
CDR3: CATSPAGPDYEQYF

V: TRBV4-2
J: NA
CDR3: CASSQALPPGGLSYEQYF

V: TRBV7-2
J: TRBJ1-2
CDR3: CASSSGQGRDYGYTF

V: TRBV7-2
J: TRBJ2-7
CDR3: CASSLMVAGVSEQYF

V: TRBV15
J: TRBJ2-7
CDR3: CATSRAIGVYEQYF

V: TRBV10-1
J: TRBJ1-5
CDR3: CASSGQLNQPQHF

V: TRBV6-5
J: TRBJ1-2
CDR3: CASSPTGRYGYTF

V: TRBV4-3
J: TRBJ2-7
CDR3: CASSQDGQQVYEQYF

V: TRBV5-4
J: TRBJ1-2
CDR3: CASSSPGQGSYGYTF

V: TRBV2
J: TRBJ1-5
CDR3: CASSLLNQPQHF

V: TRBV11-2
J: TRBJ1-1
CDR3: CASSPPLWANTEAFF

V: TRBV6-5
J: TRBJ1-5
CDR3: CASSPRQGFGQPQHF

V: TRBV19
J: TRBJ1-2
CDR3: CASSQGFNYGYTF

V: TRBV4-2
J: TRBJ2-3
CDR3: CASSQDQRRIARDSADTQYF

V: TRBV5-1
J: TRBJ1-4
CDR3: CASSSGTGTEKLFF

V: TRBV6-1
J: TRBJ2-1
CDR3: CASRSGTGFNEQFF